The source of this TCR beta chain is a study of OX40 agonist ivuxolimab in advanced cancers. About this clone itself: As yet, its antigen is unknown.

This CDR3 is built from 12 residues. Germline CDR1 is SEHNR and CDR2 is FQNEAQ (reference sequence). Trimming pared 5 bases from V and 4 bases from J, leaving 8 bases between. General study points: Relative to CD4+ cells, CD8+ T cells on average had more expanded clones.

Libraries were prepared by immunoSEQ multiplex PCR; TCRdb keeps only in-frame clonotypes and omits some of them. Among 72,000 or so clones listed, 70% to 90% were seen once. The V gene is TRBV7-9, the J gene TRBJ1-2, with D uncertain. This sample comprised CD4+ or CD8+ T cells sorted from blood, obtained in a trial of the OX40 agonist ivuxolimab. The clonotype originates from an adult with an advanced solid tumor such as melanoma, head and neck, liver or kidney cancer. Written as DNA, the CDR3 is TGTGCCAGCAGCCTCCAGACCTATGGCTACACCTTC. Translating gives CASSLQTYGYTF.